This TCR beta chain was documented in a study of T cells in Graves' hyperthyroidism and ophthalmopathy. Amplified TCR beta CDR3 regions came from RNA transcripts. RT-PCR in the first round (using the HTBI primer set) targeted the TCR CDR3. TCRdb ran MiXCR on the multiplex PCR reads and lists one entry per CDR3 protein. The table has 450,000 to 550,000 distinct CDR3 sequences, around 22% seen once; the top ten hold approximately 11%. Ophthalmopathy in the patients scored at least 3 on Clinical Activity Score and at least 4 on NOSPECS grade, lasting under 3 months. Researchers barred patients who had uncontrolled infection, other autoimmune disease, pregnancy or lactation. Every diagnosis used clinical symptoms, serum thyroxine and TRAb, thyroid ultrasound and orbital computed tomography. From less than 13 ml of fresh peripheral blood, PBMCs were isolated. Germline loops: CDR1 MGHRA, CDR2 YSYEKL. The V segment lost 1 base and the J segment 3 bases; nucleotides outside the gene matches: 4. The CDR3 has 16 residues.

V and J are TRBV4-1 and TRBJ2-2, with 8 positions matching TRBD1. Sequencing was carried out using blood. The TCR was taken from a woman in her twenties or thirties with Graves' ophthalmopathy. The CDR3 region is CASSQGQGAHTGELFF. DNA for the CDR3: TGCGCCAGCAGCCAAGGGCAGGGGGCTCACACCGGGGAGCTGTTTTTT.